A selection of T cell receptor beta chains follows, all from one sample in a study of T-cell memory formation after mild COVID-19. TCRdb reprocessed the 5' RACE reads via MiXCR and lists one record per CDR3 protein. There are about 280,000 distinct CDR3 sequences in the sample; roughly 8.2% occur only once, and about 20% lies in the top ten. The sequenced material came from PBMCs or a T cell subset sorted from them (not recorded which). Every receptor here comes from a man aged 18-30 years who had mild COVID-19 (a few samples of this study predate the infection). Cell type and time point are not known. CDR3s include the opening cysteine and the closing phenylalanine or tryptophan. D genes are given only for firm matches. Not all rows give a size; the values are once, few, many and, for expanded clones, a class.

NA,NA,TRBJ2-2,TRBV12-3/TRBV12-4,TGTGCCAGCAGTACCGCCTCGGCGGGGAACACCGGGGAGCTGTTTTTT,CASSTASAGNTGELFF
many,NA,TRBJ2-3,TRBV24-1,TGTGCCACCAACCCGGGACTCAGCACAGATACGCAGTATTTT,CATNPGLSTDTQYF
few,NA,TRBJ2-7,TRBV4-1,TGCGCCAGCAGCGCTGGTCCGGGTGTTGAGCAGTACTTC,CASSAGPGVEQYF
NA,NA,TRBJ1-6,TRBV5-1,TGCGCCAGCAGCTTAGGGCTTAACTCCTATAATTCACCCCTCCACTTT,CASSLGLNSYNSPLHF
many,NA,TRBJ2-5,TRBV12-3/TRBV12-4,TGTGCCAGCAGTTGGCGCGATCGACGAGAGACCCAGTACTTC,CASSWRDRRETQYF
NA,NA,TRBJ2-2,TRBV5-1,TGCGCCAGCAGCTTGAGGAACAGACCAAACACCGGGGAGCTGTTTTTT,CASSLRNRPNTGELFF
few,NA,TRBJ2-7,TRBV7-2,TGTGCCAGCAGCCTAACGCCAGGGTCCTACGAGCAGTACTTC,CASSLTPGSYEQYF
NA,TRBD1,TRBJ1-6,TRBV6-5,TGTGCCAGCAGTTCCAACGCAGGGGGCCCCTATAATTCACCCCTCCACTTT,CASSSNAGGPYNSPLHF
few,NA,TRBJ2-2,TRBV5-4,TGTGCCACCACCGGTCCAGGTTTGGCGACGAACACCGGGGAGCTGTTTTTT,CATTGPGLATNTGELFF
NA,NA,TRBJ2-3,TRBV7-2,TGTGCCAGCAGCTCGGCCCGCACAGATACGCAGTATTTT,CASSSARTDTQYF
NA,NA,TRBJ2-5,TRBV18,TGTGCCAGCTCACCTTCGGCAGTCCAAGAGACCCAGTACTTC,CASSPSAVQETQYF
many,NA,TRBJ2-2,TRBV7-2,TGTGCCAGCAGCTTAAGTTTTTCTTTCTCCGGGGAGCTGTTTTTT,CASSLSFSFSGELFF
many,NA,TRBJ1-2,TRBV20-1,TGCAGTGCTAGTATAGGGTATAAAGCTAACTATGGCTACACCTTC,CSASIGYKANYGYTF
many,NA,TRBJ2-5,TRBV7-9,TGTGCCAGCAGCCCGGGGGCGAGATGGGAGACCCAGTACTTC,CASSPGARWETQYF
NA,NA,TRBJ2-5,TRBV7-2,TGTGCCAGCAGCCAGACGGAGACCCAGTACTTC,CASSQTETQYF
NA,NA,TRBJ1-5,TRBV6-1,TGTGCCAGCAGTGCCTCGGACCGCAATCAGCCCCAGCATTTT,CASSASDRNQPQHF
many,NA,TRBJ2-2,TRBV20-1,TGCAGTGCTAGAGATGAGACGAACACCGGGGAGCTGTTTTTT,CSARDETNTGELFF
few,TRBD1,TRBJ1-2,TRBV3-1,TGTGCCAGCAGCCAAGGGGACAGAGGGAACTATGGCTACACCTTC,CASSQGDRGNYGYTF
NA,TRBD1,TRBJ2-7,TRBV3-1,TGTGCCAGCAGCCATCGGGCCGGGACAGGGGCCGCCTACGAGCAGTACTTC,CASSHRAGTGAAYEQYF
NA,TRBD2,TRBJ2-3,TRBV9,TGTGCCAGCAGCGTAGGTGCGGGAGGCACAGATACGCAGTATTTT,CASSVGAGGTDTQYF
NA,NA,TRBJ2-5,TRBV29-1,TGCAGCGTTGCTGATAGGTTAACTAAAGAGACCCAGTACTTC,CSVADRLTKETQYF